This T cell receptor beta chain was observed in a study of post-analysis software for immune sequencing data. Study results and limitations: TRBV5-6, TRBV5-1 and TRBV20-1 belonged to a set of roughly 5 TRBV segments that were more frequent in patients than controls.

Notes on this clonotype: The antigen is not known.

Carried by the TCR beta cDNA libraries were unique molecular identifiers. TCRdb independently ran MiXCR on the PCR reads; one entry per CDR3 protein. The sample yields about 190,000 distinct CDR3 sequences, roughly 30% seen once. This CDR3 region has 18 residues. J lost 6 bases, V lost 5 bases, and 22 bases had no gene match. Germline V gene data show CDR1 as SEHNR and CDR2 as FQNEAQ (reference sequence). Sequencing used blood. V usage is TRBV7-9 and J usage is TRBJ2-7; TRBD1 aligns across 7 bases. This sequence originates from a girl aged 2-17 years with multiple sclerosis. The CDR3 coding sequence is TGTGCCAGCAGCCAACCATCCCACAGGGGTTGGGGCTTTTCCGAGCAGTACTTC. It translates to CASSQPSHRGWGFSEQYF.